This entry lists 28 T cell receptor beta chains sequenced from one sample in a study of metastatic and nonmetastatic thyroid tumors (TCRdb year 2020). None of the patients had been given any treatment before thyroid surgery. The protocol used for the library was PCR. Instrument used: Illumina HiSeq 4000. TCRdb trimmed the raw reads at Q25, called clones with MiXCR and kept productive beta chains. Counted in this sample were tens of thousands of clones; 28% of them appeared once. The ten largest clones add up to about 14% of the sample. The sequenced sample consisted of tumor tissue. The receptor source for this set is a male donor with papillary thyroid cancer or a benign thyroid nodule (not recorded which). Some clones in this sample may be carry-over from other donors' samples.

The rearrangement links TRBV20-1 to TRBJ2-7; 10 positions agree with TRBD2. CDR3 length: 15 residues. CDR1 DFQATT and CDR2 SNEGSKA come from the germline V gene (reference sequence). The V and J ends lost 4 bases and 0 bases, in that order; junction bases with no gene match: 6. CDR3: CSATELAGSSYEQYF. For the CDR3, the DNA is TGCAGTGCTACCGAACTAGCGGGAAGCTCCTACGAGCAGTACTTC.

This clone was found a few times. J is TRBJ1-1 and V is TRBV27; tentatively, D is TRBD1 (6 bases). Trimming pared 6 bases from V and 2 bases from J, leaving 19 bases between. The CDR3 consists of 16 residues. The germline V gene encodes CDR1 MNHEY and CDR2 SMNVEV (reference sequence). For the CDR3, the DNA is TGTGCCAGCAGCCCATTGTTGGGCAGGGGTAACACTGAAGCTTTCTTT. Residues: CASSPLLGRGNTEAFF.

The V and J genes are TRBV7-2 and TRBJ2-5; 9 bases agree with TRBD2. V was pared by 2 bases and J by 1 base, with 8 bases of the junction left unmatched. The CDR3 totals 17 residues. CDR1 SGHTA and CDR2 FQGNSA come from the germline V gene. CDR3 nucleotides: TGTGCCAGCAGCTTACGCATAGCGGGGGCGTTCCAAGAGACCCAGTACTTC. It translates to CASSLRIAGAFQETQYF.

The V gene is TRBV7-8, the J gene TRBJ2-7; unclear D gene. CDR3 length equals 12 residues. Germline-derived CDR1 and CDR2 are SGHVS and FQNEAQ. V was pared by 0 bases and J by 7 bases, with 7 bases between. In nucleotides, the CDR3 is TGTGCCAGCAGCTTAGCGAGCCGGGAGCAGTACTTC. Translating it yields CASSLASREQYF. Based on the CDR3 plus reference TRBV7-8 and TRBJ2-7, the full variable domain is GAGVSQSPRYKVAKRGQDVALRCDPISGHVSLFWYQQALGQGPEFLTYFQNEAQLDKSGLPSDRFFAERPEGSVSTLKIQRTQQEDSAVYLCASSLASREQYFGPGTRLTVT.

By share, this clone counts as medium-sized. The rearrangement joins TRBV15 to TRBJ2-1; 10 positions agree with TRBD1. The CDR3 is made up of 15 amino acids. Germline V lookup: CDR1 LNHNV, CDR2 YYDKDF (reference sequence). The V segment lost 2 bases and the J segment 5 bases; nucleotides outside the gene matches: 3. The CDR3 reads CATSRRTGGNNEQFF. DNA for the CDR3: TGTGCCACCAGCAGACGGACAGGGGGGAACAATGAGCAGTTCTTC.

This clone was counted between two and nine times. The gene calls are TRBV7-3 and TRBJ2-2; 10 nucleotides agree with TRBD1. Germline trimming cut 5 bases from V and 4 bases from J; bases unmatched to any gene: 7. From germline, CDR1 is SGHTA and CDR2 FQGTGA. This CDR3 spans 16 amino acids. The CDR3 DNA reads TGTGCCAGCAGCCCCTCCGGGACAGGGGTCACCGGGGAGCTGTTTTTT. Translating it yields CASSPSGTGVTGELFF.

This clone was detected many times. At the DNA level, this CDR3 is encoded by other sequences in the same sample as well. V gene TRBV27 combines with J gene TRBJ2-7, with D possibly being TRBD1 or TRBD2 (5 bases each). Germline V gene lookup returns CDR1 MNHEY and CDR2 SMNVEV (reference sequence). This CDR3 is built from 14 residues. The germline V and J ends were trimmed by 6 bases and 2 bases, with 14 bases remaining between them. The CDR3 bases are TGTGCCAGCAGCATCCAGGGAGCCCCCTACGAGCAGTACTTC. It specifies CASSIQGAPYEQYF.

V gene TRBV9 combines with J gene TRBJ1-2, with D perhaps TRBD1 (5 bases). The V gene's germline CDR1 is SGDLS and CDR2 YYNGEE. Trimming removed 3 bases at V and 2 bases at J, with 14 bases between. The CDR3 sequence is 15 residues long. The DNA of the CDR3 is TGTGCCAGCAGCGCACAGGACGGAGCAAACTATGGCTACACCTTC. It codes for CASSAQDGANYGYTF.

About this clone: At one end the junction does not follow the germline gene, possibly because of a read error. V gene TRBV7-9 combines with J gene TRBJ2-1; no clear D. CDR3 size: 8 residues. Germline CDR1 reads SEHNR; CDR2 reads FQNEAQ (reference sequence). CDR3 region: CASSLYGF. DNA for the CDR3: TGTGCCAGCAGCTTGTACGGATTC.

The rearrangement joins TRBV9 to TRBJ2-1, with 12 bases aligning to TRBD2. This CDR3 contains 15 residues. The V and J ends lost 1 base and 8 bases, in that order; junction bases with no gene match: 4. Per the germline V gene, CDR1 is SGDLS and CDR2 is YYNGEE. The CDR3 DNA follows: TGTGCCAGCAGCGTACTAGCGGGGGGGCGAGATGAGCAGTTCTTC. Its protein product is CASSVLAGGRDEQFF. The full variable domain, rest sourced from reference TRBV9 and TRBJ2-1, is DSGVTQTPKHLITATGQRVTLRCSPRSGDLSVYWYQQSLDQGLQFLIQYYNGEERAKGNILERFSAQQFPDLHSELNLSSLELGDSALYFCASSVLAGGRDEQFFGPGTRLTVL.

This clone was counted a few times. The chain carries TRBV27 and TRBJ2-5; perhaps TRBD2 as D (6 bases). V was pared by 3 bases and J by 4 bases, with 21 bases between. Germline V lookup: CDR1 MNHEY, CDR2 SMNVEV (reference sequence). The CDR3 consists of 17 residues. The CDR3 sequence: CASSLGAGLARPETQYF. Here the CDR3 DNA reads TGTGCCAGCAGTTTGGGCGCGGGGTTAGCGCGCCCAGAGACCCAGTACTTC.

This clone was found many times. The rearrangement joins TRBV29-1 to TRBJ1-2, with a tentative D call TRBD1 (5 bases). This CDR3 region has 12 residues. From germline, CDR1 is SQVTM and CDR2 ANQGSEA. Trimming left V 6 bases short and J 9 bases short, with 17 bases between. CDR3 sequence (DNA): TGCAGCGTGCCGCGTGGGGGGGAGAGCTACACCTTC. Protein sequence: CSVPRGGESYTF.

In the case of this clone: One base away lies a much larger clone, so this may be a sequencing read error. The CDR3 DNA follows: TGCAGTGCTAAGATCCCTAGAACAGATACGCAGTATTTT. Translating it yields CSAKIPRTDTQYF. The V call is TRBV20-1, the J call TRBJ2-3, with unresolved D. Trimming shortened V by 4 bases and J by 3 bases, and 11 bases separated the two germline ends. The CDR3 length is 13 residues. The V gene's germline CDR1 is DFQATT and CDR2 SNEGSKA (reference sequence).

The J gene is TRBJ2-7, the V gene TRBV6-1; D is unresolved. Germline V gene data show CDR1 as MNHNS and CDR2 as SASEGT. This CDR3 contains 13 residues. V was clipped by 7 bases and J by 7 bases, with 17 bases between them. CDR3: CASIGSGMGEQYF. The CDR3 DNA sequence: TGTGCCAGCATTGGGTCAGGCATGGGAGAGCAGTACTTC.

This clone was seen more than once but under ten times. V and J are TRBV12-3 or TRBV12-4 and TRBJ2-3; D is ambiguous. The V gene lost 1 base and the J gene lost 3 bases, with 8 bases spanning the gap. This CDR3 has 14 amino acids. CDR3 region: CASSLGPATDTQYF. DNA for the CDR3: TGTGCCAGCAGTTTAGGTCCCGCTACAGATACGCAGTATTTT.

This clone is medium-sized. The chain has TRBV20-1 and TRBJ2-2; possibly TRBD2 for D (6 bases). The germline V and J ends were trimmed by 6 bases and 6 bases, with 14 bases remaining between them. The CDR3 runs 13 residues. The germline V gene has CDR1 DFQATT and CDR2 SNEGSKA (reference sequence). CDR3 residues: CSARRDGAGELFF. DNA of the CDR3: TGCAGTGCCCGGAGGGACGGGGCCGGGGAGCTGTTTTTT.

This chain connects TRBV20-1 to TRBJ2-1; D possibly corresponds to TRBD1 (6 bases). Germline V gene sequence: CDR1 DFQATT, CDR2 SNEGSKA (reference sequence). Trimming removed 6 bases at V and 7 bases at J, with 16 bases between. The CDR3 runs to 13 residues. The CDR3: CSAWTVLGNEQFF. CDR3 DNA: TGCAGTGCGTGGACAGTTCTGGGGAATGAGCAGTTCTTC.

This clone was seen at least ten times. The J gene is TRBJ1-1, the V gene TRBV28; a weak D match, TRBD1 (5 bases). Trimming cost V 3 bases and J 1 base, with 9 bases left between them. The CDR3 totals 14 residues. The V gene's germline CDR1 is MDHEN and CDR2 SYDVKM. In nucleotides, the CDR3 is TGTGCCAGCAGTTTTCGGGGCCCGAACACTGAAGCTTTCTTT. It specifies CASSFRGPNTEAFF.

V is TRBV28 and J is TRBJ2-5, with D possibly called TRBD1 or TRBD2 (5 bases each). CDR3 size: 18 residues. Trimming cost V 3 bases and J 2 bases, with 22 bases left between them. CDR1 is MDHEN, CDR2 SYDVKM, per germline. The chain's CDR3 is CASSLGTATWRWQETQYF. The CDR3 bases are TGTGCCAGCAGTTTGGGGACCGCGACGTGGAGGTGGCAAGAGACCCAGTACTTC.

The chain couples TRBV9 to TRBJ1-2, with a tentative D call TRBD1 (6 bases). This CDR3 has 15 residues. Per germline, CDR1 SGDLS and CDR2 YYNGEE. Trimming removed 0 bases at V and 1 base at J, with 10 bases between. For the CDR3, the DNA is TGTGCCAGCAGCGTAGATGGACAGCGTAACTATGGCTACACCTTC. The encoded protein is CASSVDGQRNYGYTF.

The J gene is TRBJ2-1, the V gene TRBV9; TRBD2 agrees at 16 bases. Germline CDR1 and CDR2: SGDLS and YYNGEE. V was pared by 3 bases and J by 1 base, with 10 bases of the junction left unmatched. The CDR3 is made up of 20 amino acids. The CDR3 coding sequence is TGTGCCAGCAGCGCCGCCGGGGGGACTAGCGGGAGGGCATCCTACAATGAGCAGTTCTTC. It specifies CASSAAGGTSGRASYNEQFF.

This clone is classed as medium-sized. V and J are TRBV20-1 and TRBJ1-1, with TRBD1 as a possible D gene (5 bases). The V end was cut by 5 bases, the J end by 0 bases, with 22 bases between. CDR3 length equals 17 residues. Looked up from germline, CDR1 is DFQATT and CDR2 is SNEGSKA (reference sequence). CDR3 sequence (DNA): TGCAGTGCTGACCGATTGGGGGAATTGGAAATGAACACTGAAGCTTTCTTT. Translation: CSADRLGELEMNTEAFF.

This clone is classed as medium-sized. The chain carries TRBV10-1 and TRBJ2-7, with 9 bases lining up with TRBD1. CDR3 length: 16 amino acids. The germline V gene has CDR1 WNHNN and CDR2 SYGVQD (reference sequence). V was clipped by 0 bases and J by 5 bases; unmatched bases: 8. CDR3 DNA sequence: TGCGCCAGCAGTGAGTCGAGGGGGACAGGGTTTGACGAGCAGTACTTC. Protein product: CASSESRGTGFDEQYF.

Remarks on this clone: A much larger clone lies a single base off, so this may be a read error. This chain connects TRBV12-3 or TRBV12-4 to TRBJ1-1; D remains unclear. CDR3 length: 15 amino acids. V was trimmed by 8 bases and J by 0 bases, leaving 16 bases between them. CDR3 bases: TGTGCCAGCGGTCCATCAGGTTCTATGAACACTGAAGCTTTCTTT. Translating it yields CASGPSGSMNTEAFF.

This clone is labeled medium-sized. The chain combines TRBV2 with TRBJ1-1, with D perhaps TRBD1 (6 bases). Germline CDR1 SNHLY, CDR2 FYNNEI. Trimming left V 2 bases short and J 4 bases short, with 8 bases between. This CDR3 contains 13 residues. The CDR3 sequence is CASSEQGTTEAFF. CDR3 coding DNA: TGTGCCAGCAGTGAACAGGGGACCACTGAAGCTTTCTTT.

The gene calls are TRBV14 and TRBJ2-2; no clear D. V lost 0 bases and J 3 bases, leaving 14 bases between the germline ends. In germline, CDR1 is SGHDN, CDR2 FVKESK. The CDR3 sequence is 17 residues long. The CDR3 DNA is TGTGCCAGCAGCCAAGAGAGAAACAGCAGATACACCGGGGAGCTGTTTTTT. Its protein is CASSQERNSRYTGELFF.

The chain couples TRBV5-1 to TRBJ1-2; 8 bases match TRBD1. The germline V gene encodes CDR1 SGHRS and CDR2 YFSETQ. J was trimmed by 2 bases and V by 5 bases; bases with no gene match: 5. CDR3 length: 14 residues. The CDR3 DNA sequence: TGCGCCAGCAGTCCCGGACAGGGCAACTATGGCTACACCTTC. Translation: CASSPGQGNYGYTF.

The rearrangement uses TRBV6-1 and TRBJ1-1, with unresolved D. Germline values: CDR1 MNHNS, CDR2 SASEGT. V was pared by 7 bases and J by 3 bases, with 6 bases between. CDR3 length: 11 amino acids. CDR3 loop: CASTDYTEAFF. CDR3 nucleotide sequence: TGTGCCAGCACCGATTACACTGAAGCTTTCTTT.